Shown below are 21 T cell receptor beta chains from a single sample sequenced in a study of cytotoxic CD8 clonotypes in ibrutinib-treated CLL. Some clones are missing from TCRdb's copy, which holds only in-frame ones; the method was immunoSEQ multiplex PCR. The sample records 150,000 to 250,000 clones, around 72% being singletons. This specimen consisted of PBMCs, obtained after 24 months of ibrutinib treatment. The receptors here all came from a human donor with chronic lymphocytic leukemia.

The chain joins TRBV27 to TRBJ1-2, with a weak D call TRBD1 (5 bases). The germline gives CDR1 MNHEY, CDR2 SMNVEV (reference sequence). V lost 8 bases to trimming and J lost 0 bases, with 16 bases between them. The length of the CDR3 is 15 residues. This CDR3 reads CASAGRDAANYGYTF. The CDR3, as DNA: TGTGCCAGCGCAGGCAGGGACGCCGCTAACTATGGCTACACCTTC.

V gene TRBV5-6 combines with J gene TRBJ1-4; D is unclear. The CDR3 loop spans 12 amino acids. V dropped 0 bases and J dropped 10 bases, with 7 bases sitting between them. Per germline, CDR1 SGHDT and CDR2 YYEEEE. The CDR3 bases are TGTGCCAGCAGCTTGGTTCCGGGAAAACTGTTTTTT. Protein sequence: CASSLVPGKLFF.

V usage is TRBV4-1 and J usage is TRBJ1-5; possibly TRBD1 for D (5 bases). V gave up 1 base and J gave up 6 bases, with 19 bases separating them. Germline CDR1 MGHRA, CDR2 YSYEKL. This CDR3 is 17 amino acids long. The chain's CDR3 is CASSQVGQGGKGQPQHF. The CDR3 bases are TGCGCCAGCAGCCAAGTGGGCCAGGGAGGCAAGGGTCAGCCCCAGCATTTT.

The chain couples TRBV27 to TRBJ2-3; TRBD2 matches at 13 bases. Trimming took 5 bases from V and 2 from J; bases not matched to a gene: 13. CDR1 is MNHEY and CDR2 is SMNVEV in the germline V gene (reference sequence). The CDR3 has 19 amino acids. The CDR3 sequence is CASSPKKRGLAGLTDTQYF. The DNA for the CDR3 is TGTGCCAGCAGTCCAAAGAAGCGGGGACTAGCGGGACTCACAGATACGCAGTATTTT.

CDR3 amino acids: CASSVDRDRGHEQYF. The CDR3 DNA is TGTGCCAGCAGCGTAGATCGGGACAGGGGCCACGAGCAGTACTTC. The gene calls are TRBV9 and TRBJ2-7; TRBD1 agrees at 10 bases. Germline CDR1 reads SGDLS; CDR2 reads YYNGEE. The CDR3 contains 15 residues. The junction had 5 bases not matched to a gene; V was cut back by 0 bases and J by 5 bases.

The rearrangement uses TRBV2 and TRBJ2-5; tentatively, D is TRBD2 (5 bases). V lost 7 bases and J 5 bases, leaving 14 bases between the germline ends. From germline, CDR1 is SNHLY and CDR2 FYNNEI. The CDR3 is 13 amino acids. CDR3: CASIRTQEETQYF. CDR3 nucleotides: TGTGCCAGCATAAGGACTCAAGAGGAGACCCAGTACTTC. Full variable domain (missing parts from reference TRBV2 and TRBJ2-5): EPEVTQTPSHQVTQMGQEVILRCVPISNHLYFYWYRQILGQKVEFLVSFYNNEISEKSEIFDDQFSVERPDGSNFTLKIRSTKLEDSAMYFCASIRTQEETQYFGPGTRLLVL.

In DNA, the CDR3 is TGTGCCAGCAGCCGCAACCCTTGGAGGGAACAGCCCCAGCATTTT. Amino acids: CASSRNPWREQPQHF. The chain combines TRBV6-5 with TRBJ1-5; D is uncertain. The germline V and J ends were trimmed by 6 bases and 7 bases, with 19 bases remaining between them. The germline V gene encodes CDR1 MNHEY and CDR2 SVGAGI. The CDR3 runs to 15 residues.

This clone was counted only a few times. The chain recombines TRBV2 with TRBJ1-5; TRBD1 might be the D (5 bases). Germline CDR1 and CDR2: SNHLY and FYNNEI. The CDR3 is made up of 14 amino acids. The ends were cut back, 7 bases at V and 1 base at J, with 11 bases in the middle. CDR3 bases: TGTGCCAGCACCCGACAGACGAGCAATCAGCCCCAGCATTTT. This translates into CASTRQTSNQPQHF.

The table lists this clone with a few counts. Sequence at one end of the junction differs from germline and may be a read error. The V call is TRBV4-3, the J call TRBJ1-2, with unresolved D. In germline, CDR1 is LGHNA, CDR2 YSLEER. This CDR3 has 14 residues. The CDR3 DNA follows: TGCGCCAGCAGCCAAGAGCTGACTAACGATGGCTACACCTTC. Protein: CASSQELTNDGYTF.

The J gene is TRBJ2-1, the V gene TRBV6-1; TRBD2 agrees at 13 bases. Trimming took 5 bases from V and 12 from J; bases not matched to a gene: 10. The CDR3 runs to 15 residues. Germline V gene lookup returns CDR1 MNHNS and CDR2 SASEGT. The DNA of the CDR3 is TGTGCCAGCAGTACCTGGACTAGCGGGAGAGTGGGGCAGTTCTTC. Residues: CASSTWTSGRVGQFF.

V is TRBV4-3 and J is TRBJ2-1, with D possibly being TRBD1 or TRBD2 (5 bases each). CDR1 and CDR2 from the germline V gene are LGHNA and YSLEER. This CDR3 has 16 amino acids. The V gene lost 0 bases and the J gene lost 7 bases, with 16 bases spanning the gap. CDR3 region: CASSQEVRGDMNEQFF. The DNA for the CDR3 is TGCGCCAGCAGCCAAGAGGTAAGGGGAGACATGAATGAGCAGTTCTTC.

V gene TRBV4-3 combines with J gene TRBJ1-2; D gene ambiguous. Germline V lookup: CDR1 LGHNA, CDR2 YSLEER. V lost 4 bases, J lost 5 bases, and 11 bases lay in between. This CDR3 is built from 13 residues. The chain's CDR3 is CASSLSGGYGYTF. DNA for the CDR3: TGCGCCAGCAGCCTCTCCGGCGGGTATGGCTACACCTTC.

This clone showed up just a few times. The chain employs TRBV4-2 and TRBJ1-1; TRBD1 agrees at 8 bases. The V and J ends lost 0 bases and 0 bases, in that order; junction bases with no gene match: 3. Per the germline V gene, CDR1 is LGHNA and CDR2 is YNFKEQ. The CDR3 runs to 16 residues. The chain's CDR3 is CASSQDGQGLNTEAFF. CDR3 in DNA: TGTGCCAGCAGCCAAGACGGACAGGGTTTGAACACTGAAGCTTTCTTT.

The chain has TRBV2 and TRBJ2-7; 7 nucleotides line up with TRBD1. V shed 6 bases and J 6 bases; nucleotides not matched to a gene: 11. This CDR3 has 14 residues. Germline CDR1 and CDR2: SNHLY and FYNNEI. CDR3 nucleotide sequence: TGTGCCAGCAGGAAGACAGGGTTAGCTCCCGAGCAGTACTTC. Translation: CASRKTGLAPEQYF.

J is TRBJ2-1 and V is TRBV5-6; 8 bases fit TRBD2. Germline V lookup: CDR1 SGHDT, CDR2 YYEEEE. Trimming removed 0 bases from V and 10 bases from J; junction bases left unmatched: 9. The CDR3 has 15 residues. In DNA form, the CDR3 reads TGTGCCAGCAGCTTGGGTTTCGGGAGGGCCAGGGAGCAGTTCTTC. Translation gives CASSLGFGRAREQFF.

This clone appeared once. The CDR3 nucleotides are TGTGCCAGCAGCTTAGAGGCCAGCACAGATACGCAGTATTTT. Encoded protein: CASSLEASTDTQYF. The chain joins TRBV7-8 to TRBJ2-3; D unclear. Germline CDR1 SGHVS, CDR2 FQNEAQ. V shed 1 base and J shed 0 bases, with 5 bases lying between them. The CDR3 covers 14 residues.

The chain employs TRBV5-1 and TRBJ2-3; 10 bases line up with TRBD2. Germline V lookup: CDR1 SGHRS, CDR2 YFSETQ. The J segment lost 2 bases and the V segment lost 4 bases, leaving 4 bases of the junction unmatched. This CDR3 has 15 amino acids. CDR3 sequence reads: CASSQGLAVTDTQYF. Here the CDR3 DNA reads TGCGCCAGCAGCCAAGGACTAGCGGTCACAGATACGCAGTATTTT.

This clone was seen once. The chain employs TRBV5-1 and TRBJ2-7; maybe TRBD2 (6 bases). The CDR3 totals 13 residues. CDR1 is SGHRS and CDR2 is YFSETQ in the germline V gene. Deletions cut 4 bases from V and 3 bases from J, with 11 bases between. CDR3 coding DNA: TGCGCCAGCAGCACCACTAGCAGCTACGAGCAGTACTTC. Translating gives CASSTTSSYEQYF.

The chain links TRBV11-3 to TRBJ2-7; D gene ambiguous. In germline, CDR1 is SGHNT, CDR2 YENEEA. Trimming took 0 bases from V and 2 from J, leaving 11 bases between them. The CDR3 extends over 15 amino acids. The CDR3, as DNA: TGTGCCAGCAGCTTAGATTCGGGTGGTACCTACGAGCAGTACTTC. It encodes CASSLDSGGTYEQYF.

The rearrangement joins TRBV13 to TRBJ2-3, with D possibly being TRBD2 (6 bases). V was shortened by 0 bases and J by 1 base, with 8 bases between the two germline ends. Germline lookup yields CDR1 PRHDT and CDR2 FYEKMQ (reference sequence). The CDR3 runs to 15 residues. The CDR3 DNA is TGTGCCAGCAGCTTAGGTACGGGAGGCACAGATACGCAGTATTTT. It is translated as CASSLGTGGTDTQYF. The whole variable domain, remainder taken from reference TRBV13 and TRBJ2-3, is AAGVIQSPRHLIKEKRETATLKCYPIPRHDTVYWYQQGPGQDPQFLISFYEKMQSDKGSIPDRFSAQQFSDYHSELNMSSLELGDSALYFCASSLGTGGTDTQYFGPGTRLTVL.

In its sample, this clone was seen a few times. V gene TRBV4-2 combines with J gene TRBJ2-7, with 8 bases matching TRBD2. CDR3 size: 15 residues. Losses at the gene ends were 1 base for V and 5 bases for J; bases not matched to a gene: 7. Germline V gene data show CDR1 as LGHNA and CDR2 as YNFKEQ. The CDR3 is CASSQVSGGPNEQYF. CDR3 nucleotide sequence: TGTGCCAGCAGCCAAGTTTCGGGAGGGCCGAACGAGCAGTACTTC.